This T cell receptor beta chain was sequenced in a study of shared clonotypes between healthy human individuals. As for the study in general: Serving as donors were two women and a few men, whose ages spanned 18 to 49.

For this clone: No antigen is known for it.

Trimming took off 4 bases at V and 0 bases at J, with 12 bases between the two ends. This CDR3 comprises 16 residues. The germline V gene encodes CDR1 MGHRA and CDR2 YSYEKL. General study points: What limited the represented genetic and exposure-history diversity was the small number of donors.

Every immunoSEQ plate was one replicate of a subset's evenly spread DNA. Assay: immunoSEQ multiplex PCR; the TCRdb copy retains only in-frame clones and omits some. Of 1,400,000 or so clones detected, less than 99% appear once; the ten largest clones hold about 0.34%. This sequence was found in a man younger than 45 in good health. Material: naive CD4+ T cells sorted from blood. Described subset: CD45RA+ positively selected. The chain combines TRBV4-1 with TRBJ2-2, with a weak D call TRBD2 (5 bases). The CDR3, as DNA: TGCGCCAGCAGCCGTCGGACTGCCGCGAACACCGGGGAGCTGTTTTTT. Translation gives CASSRRTAANTGELFF.